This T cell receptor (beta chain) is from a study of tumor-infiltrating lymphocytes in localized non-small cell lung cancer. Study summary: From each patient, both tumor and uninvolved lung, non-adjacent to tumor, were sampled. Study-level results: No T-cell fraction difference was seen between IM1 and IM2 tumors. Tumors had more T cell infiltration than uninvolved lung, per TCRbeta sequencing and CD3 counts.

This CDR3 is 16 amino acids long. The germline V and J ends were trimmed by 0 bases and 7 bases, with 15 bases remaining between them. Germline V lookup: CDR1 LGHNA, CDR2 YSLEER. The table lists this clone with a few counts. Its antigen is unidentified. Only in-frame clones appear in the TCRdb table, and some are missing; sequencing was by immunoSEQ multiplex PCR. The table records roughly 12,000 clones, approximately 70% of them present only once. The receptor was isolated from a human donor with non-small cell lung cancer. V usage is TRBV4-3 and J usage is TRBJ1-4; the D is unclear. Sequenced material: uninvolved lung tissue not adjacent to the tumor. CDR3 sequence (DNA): TGCGCCAGCAGCCAAGAGGCTGCCGGGTTTGGTGAAAAACTGTTTTTT. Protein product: CASSQEAAGFGEKLFF.